The clone carrying this T cell receptor beta chain was seen more than once but under ten times. Its antigen is unidentified. This specimen belongs to a study of T cells in Graves' hyperthyroidism and ophthalmopathy. General study results and limits: Ophthalmopathy onset followed model prediction by a median approximately six months. In blood, most of the thyroid clonotypes expanded above 0.001 were also present.

Reasons for excluding patients were uncontrolled infection, other autoimmune disease, pregnancy or lactation. The PBMCs were taken from 10 ml of fresh peripheral blood. V was cut by 1 base and J by 5 bases, with 6 bases left in between. This CDR3 contains 13 residues. Germline CDR1 and CDR2: MGHRA and YSYEKL. Authors of the study amplified TCR beta CDR3 regions from RNA transcripts. First-round RT-PCR targeting the TCR CDR3 was performed with the HTBI primer set. TCRdb re-derived calls from the multiplex PCR reads in MiXCR, one entry per CDR3 protein. The table lists hundreds of thousands of distinct CDR3 sequences, 38% of them singletons.

The genes are TRBV4-1 and TRBJ1-5; D unclear. The receptor's source is a man aged 18 to 35 with Graves' hyperthyroidism. The sample was blood. The CDR3 sequence: CASSQVLDQPQHF. Here the CDR3 DNA reads TGCGCCAGCAGCCAAGTCCTTGATCAGCCCCAGCATTTT.